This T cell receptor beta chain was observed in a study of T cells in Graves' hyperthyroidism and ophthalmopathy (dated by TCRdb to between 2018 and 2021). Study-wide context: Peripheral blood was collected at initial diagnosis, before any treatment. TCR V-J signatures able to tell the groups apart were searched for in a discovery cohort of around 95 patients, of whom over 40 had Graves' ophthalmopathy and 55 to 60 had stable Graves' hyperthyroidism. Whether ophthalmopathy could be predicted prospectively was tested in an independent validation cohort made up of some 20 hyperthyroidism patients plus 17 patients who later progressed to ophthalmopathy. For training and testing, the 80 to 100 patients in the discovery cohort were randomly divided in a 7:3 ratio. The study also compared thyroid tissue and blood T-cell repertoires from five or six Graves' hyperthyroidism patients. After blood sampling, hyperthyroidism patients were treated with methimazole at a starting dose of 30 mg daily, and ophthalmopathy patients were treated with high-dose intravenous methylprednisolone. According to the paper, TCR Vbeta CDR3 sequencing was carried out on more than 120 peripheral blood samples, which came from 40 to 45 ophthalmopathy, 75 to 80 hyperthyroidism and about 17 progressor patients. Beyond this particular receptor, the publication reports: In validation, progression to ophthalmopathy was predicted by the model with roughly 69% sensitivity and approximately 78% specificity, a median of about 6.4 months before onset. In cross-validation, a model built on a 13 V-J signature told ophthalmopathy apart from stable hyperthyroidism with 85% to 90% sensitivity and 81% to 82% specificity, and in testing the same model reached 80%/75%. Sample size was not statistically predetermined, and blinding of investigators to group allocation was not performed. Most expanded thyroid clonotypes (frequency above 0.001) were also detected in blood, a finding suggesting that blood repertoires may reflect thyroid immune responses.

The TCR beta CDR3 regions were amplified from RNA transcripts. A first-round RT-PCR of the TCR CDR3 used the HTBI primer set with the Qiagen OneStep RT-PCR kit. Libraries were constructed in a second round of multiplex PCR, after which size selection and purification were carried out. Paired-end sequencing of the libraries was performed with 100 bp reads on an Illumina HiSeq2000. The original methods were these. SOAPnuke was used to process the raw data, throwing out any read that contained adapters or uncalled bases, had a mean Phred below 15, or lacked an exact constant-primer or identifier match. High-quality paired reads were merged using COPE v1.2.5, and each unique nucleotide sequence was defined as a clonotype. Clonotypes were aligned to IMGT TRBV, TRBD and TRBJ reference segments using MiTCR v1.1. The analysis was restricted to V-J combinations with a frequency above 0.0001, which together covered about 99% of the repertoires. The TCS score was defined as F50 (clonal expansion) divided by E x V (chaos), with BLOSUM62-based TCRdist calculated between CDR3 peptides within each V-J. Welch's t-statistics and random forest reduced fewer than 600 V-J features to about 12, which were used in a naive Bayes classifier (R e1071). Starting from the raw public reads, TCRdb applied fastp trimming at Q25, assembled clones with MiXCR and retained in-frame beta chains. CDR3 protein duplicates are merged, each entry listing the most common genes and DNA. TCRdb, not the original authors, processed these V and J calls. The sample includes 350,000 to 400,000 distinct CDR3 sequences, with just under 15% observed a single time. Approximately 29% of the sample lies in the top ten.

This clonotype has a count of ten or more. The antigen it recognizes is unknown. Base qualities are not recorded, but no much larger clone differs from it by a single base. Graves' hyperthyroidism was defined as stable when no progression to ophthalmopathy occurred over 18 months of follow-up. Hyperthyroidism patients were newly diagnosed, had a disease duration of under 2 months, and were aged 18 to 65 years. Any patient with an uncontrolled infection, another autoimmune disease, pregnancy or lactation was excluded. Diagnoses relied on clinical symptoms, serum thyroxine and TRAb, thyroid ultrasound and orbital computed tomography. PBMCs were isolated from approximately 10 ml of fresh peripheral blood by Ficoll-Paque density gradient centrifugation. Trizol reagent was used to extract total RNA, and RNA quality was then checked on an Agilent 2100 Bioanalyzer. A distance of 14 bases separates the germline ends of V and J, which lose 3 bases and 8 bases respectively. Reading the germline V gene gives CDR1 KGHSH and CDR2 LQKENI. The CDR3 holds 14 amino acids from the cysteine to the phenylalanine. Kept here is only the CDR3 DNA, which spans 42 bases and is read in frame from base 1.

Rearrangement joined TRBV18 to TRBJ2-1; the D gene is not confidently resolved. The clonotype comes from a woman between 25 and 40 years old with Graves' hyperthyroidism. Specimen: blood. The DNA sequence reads TGTGCCAGCTCACCGATTCTAAAACCCGATGAGCAGTTCTTC. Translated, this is CASSPILKPDEQFF.